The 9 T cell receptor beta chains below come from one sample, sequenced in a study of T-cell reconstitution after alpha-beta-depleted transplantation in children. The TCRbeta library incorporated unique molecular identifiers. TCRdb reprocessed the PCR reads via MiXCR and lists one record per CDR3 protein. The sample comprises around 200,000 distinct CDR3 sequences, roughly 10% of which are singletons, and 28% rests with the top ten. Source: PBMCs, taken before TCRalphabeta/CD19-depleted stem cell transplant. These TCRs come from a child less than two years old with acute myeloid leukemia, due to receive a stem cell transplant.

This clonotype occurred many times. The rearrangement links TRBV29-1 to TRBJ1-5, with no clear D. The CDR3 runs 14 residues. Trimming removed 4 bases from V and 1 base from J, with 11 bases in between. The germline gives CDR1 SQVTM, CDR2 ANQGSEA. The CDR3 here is CSVVIAGSNQPQHF. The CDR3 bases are TGCAGCGTTGTGATAGCGGGGAGCAATCAGCCCCAGCATTTT.

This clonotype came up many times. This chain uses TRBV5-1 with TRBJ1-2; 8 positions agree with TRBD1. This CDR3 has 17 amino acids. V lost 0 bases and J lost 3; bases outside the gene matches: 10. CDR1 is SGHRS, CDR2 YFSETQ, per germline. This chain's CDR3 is CASSLALDRELYYGYTF. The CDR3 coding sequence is TGCGCCAGCAGCTTGGCCCTGGACAGGGAGTTGTACTATGGCTACACCTTC.

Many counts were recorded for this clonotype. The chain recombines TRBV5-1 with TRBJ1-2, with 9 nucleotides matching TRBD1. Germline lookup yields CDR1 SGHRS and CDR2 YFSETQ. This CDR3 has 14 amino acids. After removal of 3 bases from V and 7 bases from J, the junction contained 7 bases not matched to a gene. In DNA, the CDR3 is TGCGCCAGCAGCTCCACAGGGGGCGCTCGTGGCTACACCTTC. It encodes CASSSTGGARGYTF.

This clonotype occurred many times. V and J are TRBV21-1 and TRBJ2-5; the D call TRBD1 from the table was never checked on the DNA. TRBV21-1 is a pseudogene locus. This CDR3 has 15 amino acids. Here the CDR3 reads CASSARPGQGGTQYF. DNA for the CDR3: TGTGCCAGCAGCGCCCGCCCGGGACAGGGAGGGACCCAGTACTTC.

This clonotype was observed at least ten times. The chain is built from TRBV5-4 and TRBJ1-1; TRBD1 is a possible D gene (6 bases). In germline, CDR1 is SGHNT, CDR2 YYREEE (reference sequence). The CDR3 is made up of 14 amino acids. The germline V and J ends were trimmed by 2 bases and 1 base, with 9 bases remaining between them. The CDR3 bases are TGTGCCAGCAGCTTACAGGGAAAGAACACTGAAGCTTTCTTT. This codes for CASSLQGKNTEAFF.

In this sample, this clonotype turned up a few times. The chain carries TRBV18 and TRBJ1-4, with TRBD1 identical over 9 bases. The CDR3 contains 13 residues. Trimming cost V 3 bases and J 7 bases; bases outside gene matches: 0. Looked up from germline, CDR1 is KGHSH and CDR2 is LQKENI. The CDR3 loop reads CASSPTGGEKLFF. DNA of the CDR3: TGTGCCAGCTCACCGACAGGGGGTGAAAAACTGTTTTTT. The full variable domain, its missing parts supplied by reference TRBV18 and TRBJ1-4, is NAGVMQNPRHLVRRRGQEARLRCSPMKGHSHVYWYRQLPEEGLKFMVYLQKENIIDESGMPKERFSAEFPKEGPSILRIQQVVRGDSAAYFCASSPTGGEKLFFGSGTQLSVL.

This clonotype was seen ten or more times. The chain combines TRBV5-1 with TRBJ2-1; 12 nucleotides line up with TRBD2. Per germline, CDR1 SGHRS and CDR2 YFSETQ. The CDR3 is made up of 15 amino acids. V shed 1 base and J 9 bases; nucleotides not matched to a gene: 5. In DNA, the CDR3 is TGCGCCAGCAGCTTGAGACTAGCGGGAGTGAGTGAGCAGTTCTTC. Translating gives CASSLRLAGVSEQFF. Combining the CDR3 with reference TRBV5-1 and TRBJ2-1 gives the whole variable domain KAGVTQTPRYLIKTRGQQVTLSCSPISGHRSVSWYQQTPGQGLQFLFEYFSETQRNKGNFPGRFSGRQFSNSRSEMNVSTLELGDSALYLCASSLRLAGVSEQFFGPGTRLTVL.

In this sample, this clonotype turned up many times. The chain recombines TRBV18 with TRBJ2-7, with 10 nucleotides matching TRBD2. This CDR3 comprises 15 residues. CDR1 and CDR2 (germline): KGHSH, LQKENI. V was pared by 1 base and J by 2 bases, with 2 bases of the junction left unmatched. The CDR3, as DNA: TGTGCCAGCTCACCACAGCTAGCGGGAGCCTACGAGCAGTACTTC. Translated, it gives CASSPQLAGAYEQYF.

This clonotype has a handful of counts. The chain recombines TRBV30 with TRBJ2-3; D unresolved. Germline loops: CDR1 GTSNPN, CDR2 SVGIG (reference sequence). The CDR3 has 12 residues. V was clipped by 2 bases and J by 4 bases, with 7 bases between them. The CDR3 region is CAWSTEPDTQYF. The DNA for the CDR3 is TGTGCCTGGAGTACCGAGCCAGATACGCAGTATTTT.